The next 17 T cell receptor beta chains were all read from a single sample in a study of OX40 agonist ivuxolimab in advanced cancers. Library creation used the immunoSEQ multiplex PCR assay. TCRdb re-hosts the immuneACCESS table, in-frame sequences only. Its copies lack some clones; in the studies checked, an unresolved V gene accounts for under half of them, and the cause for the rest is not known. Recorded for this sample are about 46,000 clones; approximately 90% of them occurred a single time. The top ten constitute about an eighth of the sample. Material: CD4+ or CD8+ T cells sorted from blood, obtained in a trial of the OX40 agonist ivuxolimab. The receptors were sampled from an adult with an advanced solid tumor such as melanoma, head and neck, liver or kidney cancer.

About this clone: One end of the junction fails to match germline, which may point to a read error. CDR3 nucleotides: TGCAGTGCTCTACAGGGGAACGGGTTC. Translated, it gives CSALQGNGF. J is TRBJ1-2 and V is TRBV20-1; 7 bases fit TRBD1. CDR1 and CDR2 from the germline V gene are DFQATT and SNEGSKA (reference sequence). The CDR3 spans 9 residues.

The CDR3 here is CASSTAGALVEQYF. In nucleotides, the CDR3 is TGTGCCAGTAGTACGGCCGGGGCGCTTGTGGAGCAGTACTTC. This chain links TRBV19 with TRBJ2-7; D could derive from TRBD1 or TRBD2 (5 bases each). The CDR3 has 14 amino acids. Trimming pared 4 bases from V and 7 bases from J, leaving 17 bases between. Germline V gene sequence: CDR1 LNHDA, CDR2 SQIVND (reference sequence).

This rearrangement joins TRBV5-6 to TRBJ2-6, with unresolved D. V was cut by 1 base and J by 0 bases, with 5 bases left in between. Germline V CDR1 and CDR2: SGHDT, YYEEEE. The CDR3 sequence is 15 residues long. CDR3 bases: TGTGCCAGCAGCTTGTTTTACTCTGGGGCCAACGTCCTGACTTTC. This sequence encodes CASSLFYSGANVLTF.

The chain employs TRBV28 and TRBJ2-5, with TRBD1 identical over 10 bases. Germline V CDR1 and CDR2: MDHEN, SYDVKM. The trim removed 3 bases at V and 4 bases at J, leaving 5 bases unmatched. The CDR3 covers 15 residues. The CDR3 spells CASSFTRDRGETQYF. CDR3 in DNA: TGTGCCAGCAGTTTCACTCGGGACAGGGGAGAGACCCAGTACTTC.

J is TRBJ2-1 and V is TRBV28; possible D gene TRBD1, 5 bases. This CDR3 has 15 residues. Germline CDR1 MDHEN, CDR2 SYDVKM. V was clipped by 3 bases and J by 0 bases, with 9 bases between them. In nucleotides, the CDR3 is TGTGCCAGCAGTTTGGACACGAGCTCCTACAATGAGCAGTTCTTC. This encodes CASSLDTSSYNEQFF. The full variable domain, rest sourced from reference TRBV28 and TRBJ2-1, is DVKVTQSSRYLVKRTGEKVFLECVQDMDHENMFWYRQDPGLGLRLIYFSYDVKMKEKGDIPEGYSVSREKKERFSLILESASTNQTSMYLCASSLDTSSYNEQFFGPGTRLTVL.

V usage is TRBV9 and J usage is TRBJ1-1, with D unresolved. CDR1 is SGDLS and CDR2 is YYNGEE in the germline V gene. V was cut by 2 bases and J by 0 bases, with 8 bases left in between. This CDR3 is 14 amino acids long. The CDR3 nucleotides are TGTGCCAGCAGCGTGTCTGACTTGAACACTGAAGCTTTCTTT. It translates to CASSVSDLNTEAFF.

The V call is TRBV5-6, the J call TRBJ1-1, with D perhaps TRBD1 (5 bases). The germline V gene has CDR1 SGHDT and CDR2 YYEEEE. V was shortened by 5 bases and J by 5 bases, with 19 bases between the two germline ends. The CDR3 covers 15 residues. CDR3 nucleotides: TGTGCCAGCAGTTGGGGGACCTCTACGGGGACTGAAGCTTTCTTT. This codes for CASSWGTSTGTEAFF.

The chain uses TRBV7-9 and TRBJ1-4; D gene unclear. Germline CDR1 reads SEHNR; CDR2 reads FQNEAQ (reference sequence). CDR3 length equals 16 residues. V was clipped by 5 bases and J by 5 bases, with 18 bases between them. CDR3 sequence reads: CASSLWVGSSNEKLFF. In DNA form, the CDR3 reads TGTGCCAGCAGCCTTTGGGTGGGCAGTTCGAATGAAAAACTGTTTTTT.

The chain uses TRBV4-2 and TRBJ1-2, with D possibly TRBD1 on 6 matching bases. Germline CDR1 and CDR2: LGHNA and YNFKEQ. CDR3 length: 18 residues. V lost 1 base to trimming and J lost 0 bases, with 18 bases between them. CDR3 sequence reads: CASSQVDGARQANYGYTF. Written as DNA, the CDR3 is TGTGCCAGCAGCCAAGTCGACGGAGCGAGACAGGCTAACTATGGCTACACCTTC.

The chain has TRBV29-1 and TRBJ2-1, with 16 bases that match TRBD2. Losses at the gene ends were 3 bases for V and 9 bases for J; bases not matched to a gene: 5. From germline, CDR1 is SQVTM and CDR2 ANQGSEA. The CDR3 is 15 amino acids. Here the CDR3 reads CSVEGLAGGQGEQFF. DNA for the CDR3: TGCAGCGTTGAGGGACTAGCGGGGGGGCAGGGTGAGCAGTTCTTC.

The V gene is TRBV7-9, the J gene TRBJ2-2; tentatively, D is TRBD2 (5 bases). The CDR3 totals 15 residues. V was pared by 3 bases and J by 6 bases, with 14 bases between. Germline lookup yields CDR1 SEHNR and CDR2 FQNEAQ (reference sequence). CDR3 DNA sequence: TGTGCCAGCAGCTTCCTAGCCGATCTGGCCGGGGAGCTGTTTTTT. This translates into CASSFLADLAGELFF.

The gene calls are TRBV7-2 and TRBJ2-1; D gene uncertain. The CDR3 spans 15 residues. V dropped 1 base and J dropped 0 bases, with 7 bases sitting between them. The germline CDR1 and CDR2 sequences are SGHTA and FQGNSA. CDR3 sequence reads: CASSLGGASYNEQFF. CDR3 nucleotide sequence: TGTGCCAGCAGCTTAGGCGGAGCCTCCTACAATGAGCAGTTCTTC.

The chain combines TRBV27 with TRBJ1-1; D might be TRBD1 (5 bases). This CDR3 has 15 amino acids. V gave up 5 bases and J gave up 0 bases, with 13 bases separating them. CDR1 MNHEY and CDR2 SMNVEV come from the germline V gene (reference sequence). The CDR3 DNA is TGTGCCAGCAGTCCCCTGGGGGAGGTGAACACTGAAGCTTTCTTT. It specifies CASSPLGEVNTEAFF.

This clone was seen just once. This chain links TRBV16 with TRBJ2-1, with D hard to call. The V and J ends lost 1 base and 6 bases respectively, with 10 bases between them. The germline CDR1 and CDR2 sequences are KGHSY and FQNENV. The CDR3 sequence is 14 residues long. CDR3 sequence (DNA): TGTGCCAGCAGCCAATATGGCAGAGCCAATGAGCAGTTCTTC. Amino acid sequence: CASSQYGRANEQFF.

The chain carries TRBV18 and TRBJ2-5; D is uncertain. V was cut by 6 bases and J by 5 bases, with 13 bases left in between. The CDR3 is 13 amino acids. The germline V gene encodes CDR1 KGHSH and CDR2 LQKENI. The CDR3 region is CASSLEGWETQYF. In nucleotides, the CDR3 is TGTGCCAGCTCTCTCGAAGGGTGGGAGACCCAGTACTTC.

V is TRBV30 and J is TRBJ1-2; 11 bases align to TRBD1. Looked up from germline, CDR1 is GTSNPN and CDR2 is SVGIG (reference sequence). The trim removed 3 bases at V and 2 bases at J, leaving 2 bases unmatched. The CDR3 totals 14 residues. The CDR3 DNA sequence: TGTGCCTGGAGGAGGGACAGGGGGAACTATGGCTACACCTTC. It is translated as CAWRRDRGNYGYTF. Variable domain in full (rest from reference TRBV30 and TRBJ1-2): SQTIHQWPATLVQPVGSPLSLECTVEGTSNPNLYWYRQAAGRGLQLLFYSVGIGQISSEVPQNLSASRPQDRQFILSSKKLLLSDSGFYLCAWRRDRGNYGYTFGSGTRLTVV.

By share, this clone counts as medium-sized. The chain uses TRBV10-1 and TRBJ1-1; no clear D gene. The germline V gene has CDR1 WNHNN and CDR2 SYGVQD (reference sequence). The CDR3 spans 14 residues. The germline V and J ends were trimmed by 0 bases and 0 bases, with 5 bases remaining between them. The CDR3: CASSESPMNTEAFF. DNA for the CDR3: TGCGCCAGCAGTGAGTCGCCCATGAACACTGAAGCTTTCTTT.